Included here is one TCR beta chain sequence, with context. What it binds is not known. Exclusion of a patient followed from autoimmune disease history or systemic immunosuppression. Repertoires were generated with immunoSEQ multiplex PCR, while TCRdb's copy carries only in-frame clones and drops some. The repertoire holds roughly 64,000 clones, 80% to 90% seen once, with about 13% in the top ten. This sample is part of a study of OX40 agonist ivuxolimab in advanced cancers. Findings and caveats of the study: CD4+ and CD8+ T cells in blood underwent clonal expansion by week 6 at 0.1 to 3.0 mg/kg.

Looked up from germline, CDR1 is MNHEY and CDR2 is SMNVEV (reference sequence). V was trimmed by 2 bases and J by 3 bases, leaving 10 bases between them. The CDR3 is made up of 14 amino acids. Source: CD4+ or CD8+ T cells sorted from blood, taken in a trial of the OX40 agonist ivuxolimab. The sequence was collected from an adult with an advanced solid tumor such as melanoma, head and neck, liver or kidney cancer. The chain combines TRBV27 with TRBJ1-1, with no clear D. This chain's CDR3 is CASSLLVADTEAFF. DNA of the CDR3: TGTGCCAGCAGTTTACTGGTAGCGGACACTGAAGCTTTCTTT.